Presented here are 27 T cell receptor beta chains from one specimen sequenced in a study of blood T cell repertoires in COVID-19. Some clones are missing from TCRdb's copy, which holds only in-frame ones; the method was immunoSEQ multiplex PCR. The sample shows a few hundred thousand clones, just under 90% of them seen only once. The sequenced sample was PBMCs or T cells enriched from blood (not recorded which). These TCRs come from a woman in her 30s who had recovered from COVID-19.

The CDR3 protein is CATSEEGSNQPQHF. The CDR3 bases are TGTGCCACCAGTGAGGAGGGGAGCAATCAGCCCCAGCATTTT. The chain is built from TRBV24-1 and TRBJ1-5, with D possibly matching TRBD1 (5 bases). This CDR3 is 14 amino acids long. Germline V gene lookup returns CDR1 KGHDR and CDR2 SFDVKD. V shed 4 bases and J shed 1 base, with 7 bases lying between them.

The CDR3 here is CASSQDWDRGNTEAFF. The DNA of the CDR3 is TGTGCCAGCAGCCAAGATTGGGACAGAGGGAACACTGAAGCTTTCTTT. The chain is built from TRBV14 and TRBJ1-1; the match to TRBD1 covers 7 bases. V gave up 0 bases and J gave up 1 base; unmatched junction bases: 5. CDR1 and CDR2 from the germline V gene are SGHDN and FVKESK. CDR3 length: 16 amino acids.

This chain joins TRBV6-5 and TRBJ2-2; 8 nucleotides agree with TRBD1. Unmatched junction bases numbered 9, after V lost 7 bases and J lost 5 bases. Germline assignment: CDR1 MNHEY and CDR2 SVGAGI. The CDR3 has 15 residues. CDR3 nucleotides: TGTGCCAGCATTCAGGGGGCGCTGGGAACCGGGGAGCTGTTTTTT. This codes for CASIQGALGTGELFF.

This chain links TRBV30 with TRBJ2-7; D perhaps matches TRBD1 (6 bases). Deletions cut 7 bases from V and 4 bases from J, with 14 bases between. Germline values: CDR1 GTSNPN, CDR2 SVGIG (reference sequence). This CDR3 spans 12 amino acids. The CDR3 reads CAFQQGHYEQYF. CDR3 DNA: TGTGCCTTCCAACAGGGCCATTACGAGCAGTACTTC. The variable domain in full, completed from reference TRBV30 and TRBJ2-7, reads SQTIHQWPATLVQPVGSPLSLECTVEGTSNPNLYWYRQAAGRGLQLLFYSVGIGQISSEVPQNLSASRPQDRQFILSSKKLLLSDSGFYLCAFQQGHYEQYFGPGTRLTVT.

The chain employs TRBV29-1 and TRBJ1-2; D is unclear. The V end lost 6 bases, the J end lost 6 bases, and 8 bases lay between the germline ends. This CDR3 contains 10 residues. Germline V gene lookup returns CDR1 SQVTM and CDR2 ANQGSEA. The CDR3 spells CSVSQDGYTF. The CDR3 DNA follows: TGCAGCGTCTCTCAGGATGGCTACACCTTC.

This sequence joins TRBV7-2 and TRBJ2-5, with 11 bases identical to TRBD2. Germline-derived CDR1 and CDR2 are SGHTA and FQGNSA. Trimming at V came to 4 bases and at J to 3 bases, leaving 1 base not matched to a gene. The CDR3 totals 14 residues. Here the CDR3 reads CASSWGLAEETQYF. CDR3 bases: TGTGCCAGCAGCTGGGGACTAGCGGAAGAGACCCAGTACTTC.

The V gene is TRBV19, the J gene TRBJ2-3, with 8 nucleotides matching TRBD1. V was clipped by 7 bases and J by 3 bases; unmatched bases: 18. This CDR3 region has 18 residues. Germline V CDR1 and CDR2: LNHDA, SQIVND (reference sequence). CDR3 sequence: CASTSTTGVSRATDTQYF. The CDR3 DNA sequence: TGTGCCAGTACCTCGACGACAGGGGTTTCTAGAGCGACAGATACGCAGTATTTT.

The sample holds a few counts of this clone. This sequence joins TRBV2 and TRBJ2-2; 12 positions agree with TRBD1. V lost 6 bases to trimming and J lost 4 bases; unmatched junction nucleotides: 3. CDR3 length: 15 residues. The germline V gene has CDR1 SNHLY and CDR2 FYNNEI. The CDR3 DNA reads TGTGCCAGCAGGGAGGGACAGGGGGCCACCGGGGAGCTGTTTTTT. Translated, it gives CASREGQGATGELFF.

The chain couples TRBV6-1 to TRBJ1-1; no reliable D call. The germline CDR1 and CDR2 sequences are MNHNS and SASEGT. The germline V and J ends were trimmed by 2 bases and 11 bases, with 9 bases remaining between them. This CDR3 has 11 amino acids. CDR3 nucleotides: TGTGCCAGCAGTGAACGTTGGCAGGCTTTCTTT. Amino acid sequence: CASSERWQAFF.

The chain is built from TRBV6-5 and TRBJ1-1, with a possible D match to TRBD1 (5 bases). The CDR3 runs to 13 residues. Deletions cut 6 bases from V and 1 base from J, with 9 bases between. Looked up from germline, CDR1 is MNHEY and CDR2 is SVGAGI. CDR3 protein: CASSSGSNTEAFF. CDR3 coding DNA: TGTGCCAGCAGCTCAGGGTCGAACACTGAAGCTTTCTTT.

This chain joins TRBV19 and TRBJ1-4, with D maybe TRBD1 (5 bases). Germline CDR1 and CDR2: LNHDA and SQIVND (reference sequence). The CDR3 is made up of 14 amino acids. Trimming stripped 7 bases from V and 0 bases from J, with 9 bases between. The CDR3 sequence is CASTFRATNEKLFF. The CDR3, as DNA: TGTGCCAGTACGTTCAGGGCAACTAATGAAAAACTGTTTTTT. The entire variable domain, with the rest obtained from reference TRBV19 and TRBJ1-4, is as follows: DGGITQSPKYLFRKEGQNVTLSCEQNLNHDAMYWYRQDPGQGLRLIYYSQIVNDFQKGDIAEGYSVSREKKESFPLTVTSAQKNPTAFYLCASTFRATNEKLFFGSGTQLSVL.

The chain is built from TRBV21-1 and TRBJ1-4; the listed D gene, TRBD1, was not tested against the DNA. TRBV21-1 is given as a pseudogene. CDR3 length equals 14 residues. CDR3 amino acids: CASSKARDRGKLFF. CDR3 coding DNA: TGTGCCAGCAGCAAAGCGCGAGACAGGGGAAAACTGTTTTTT.

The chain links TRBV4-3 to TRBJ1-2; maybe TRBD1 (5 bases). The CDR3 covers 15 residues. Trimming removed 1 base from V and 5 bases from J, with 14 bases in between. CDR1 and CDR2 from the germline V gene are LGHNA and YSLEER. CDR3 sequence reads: CASSQAFGGWYGYTF. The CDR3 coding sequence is TGCGCCAGCAGCCAAGCCTTCGGGGGATGGTATGGCTACACCTTC.

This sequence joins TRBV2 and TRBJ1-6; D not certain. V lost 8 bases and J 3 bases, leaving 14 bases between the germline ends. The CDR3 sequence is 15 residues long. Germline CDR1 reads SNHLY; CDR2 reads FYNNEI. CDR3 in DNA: TGTGCCAGCTTCCGAGGCCCTGACTATAATTCACCCCTCCACTTT. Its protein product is CASFRGPDYNSPLHF.

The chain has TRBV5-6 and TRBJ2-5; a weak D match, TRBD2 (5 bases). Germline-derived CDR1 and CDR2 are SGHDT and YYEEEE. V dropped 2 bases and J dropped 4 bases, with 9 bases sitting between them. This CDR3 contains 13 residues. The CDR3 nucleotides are TGTGCCAGCAGCTTCAGCGGTGTAGAGACCCAGTACTTC. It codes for CASSFSGVETQYF. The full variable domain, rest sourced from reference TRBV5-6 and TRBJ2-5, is DAGVTQSPTHLIKTRGQQVTLRCSPKSGHDTVSWYQQALGQGPQFIFQYYEEEERQRGNFPDRFSGHQFPNYSSELNVNALLLGDSALYLCASSFSGVETQYFGPGTRLLVL.

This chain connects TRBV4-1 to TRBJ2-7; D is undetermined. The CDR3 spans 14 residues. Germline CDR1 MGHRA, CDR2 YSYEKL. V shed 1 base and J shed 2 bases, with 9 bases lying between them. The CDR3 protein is CASSQAWRTYEQYF. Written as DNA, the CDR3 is TGCGCCAGCAGCCAAGCGTGGCGGACCTACGAGCAGTACTTC.

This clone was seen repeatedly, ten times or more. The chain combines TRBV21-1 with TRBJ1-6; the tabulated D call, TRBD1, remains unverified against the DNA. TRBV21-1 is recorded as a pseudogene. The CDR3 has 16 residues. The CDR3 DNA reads TGTGCCAGCAGCAAATGGGACAGGCGAGGTGGTTCACCCCTCCACTTT. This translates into CASSKWDRRGGSPLHF.

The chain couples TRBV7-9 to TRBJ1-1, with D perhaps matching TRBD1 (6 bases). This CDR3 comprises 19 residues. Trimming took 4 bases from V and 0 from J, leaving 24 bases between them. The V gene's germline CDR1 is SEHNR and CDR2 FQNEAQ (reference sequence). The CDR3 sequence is CASSSASVLPDRLNTEAFF. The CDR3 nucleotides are TGTGCCAGCAGCTCAGCTTCTGTCCTACCCGACAGGTTGAACACTGAAGCTTTCTTT.

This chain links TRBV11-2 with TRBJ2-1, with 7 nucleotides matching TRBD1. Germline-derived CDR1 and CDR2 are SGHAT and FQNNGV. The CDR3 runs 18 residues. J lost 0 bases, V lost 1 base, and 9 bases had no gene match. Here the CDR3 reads CASSLGPGGQGSYNEQFF. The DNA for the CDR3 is TGTGCCAGCAGCTTAGGCCCAGGGGGTCAAGGCTCCTACAATGAGCAGTTCTTC.

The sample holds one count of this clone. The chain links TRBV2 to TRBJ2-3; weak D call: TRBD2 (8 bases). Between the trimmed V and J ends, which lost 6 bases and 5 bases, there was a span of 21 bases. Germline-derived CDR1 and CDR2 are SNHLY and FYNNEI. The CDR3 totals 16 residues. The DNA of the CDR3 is TGTGCCAGCAGCCGACAGGGTGCGGGAGGTTTAGATACGCAGTATTTT. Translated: CASSRQGAGGLDTQYF.

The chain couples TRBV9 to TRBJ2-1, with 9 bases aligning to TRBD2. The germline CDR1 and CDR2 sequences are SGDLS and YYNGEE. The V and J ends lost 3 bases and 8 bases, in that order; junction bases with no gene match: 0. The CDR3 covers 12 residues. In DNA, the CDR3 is TGTGCCAGCAGCGGGACTAGCGATGAGCAGTTCTTC. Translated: CASSGTSDEQFF. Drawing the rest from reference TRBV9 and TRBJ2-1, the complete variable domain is DSGVTQTPKHLITATGQRVTLRCSPRSGDLSVYWYQQSLDQGLQFLIQYYNGEERAKGNILERFSAQQFPDLHSELNLSSLELGDSALYFCASSGTSDEQFFGPGTRLTVL.

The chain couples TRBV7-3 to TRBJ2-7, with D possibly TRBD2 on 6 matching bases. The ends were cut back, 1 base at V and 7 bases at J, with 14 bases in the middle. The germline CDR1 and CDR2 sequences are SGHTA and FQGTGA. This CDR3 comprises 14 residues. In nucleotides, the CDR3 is TGTGCCAGCAGCTTAATGCACACCGGGGGAGAGCAGTACTTC. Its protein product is CASSLMHTGGEQYF.

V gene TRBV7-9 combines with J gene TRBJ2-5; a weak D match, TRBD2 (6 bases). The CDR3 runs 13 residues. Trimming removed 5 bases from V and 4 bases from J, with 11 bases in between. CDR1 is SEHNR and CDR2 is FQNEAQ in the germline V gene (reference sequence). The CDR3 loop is CASSLPGVETQYF. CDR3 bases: TGTGCCAGCAGCCTCCCGGGGGTAGAGACCCAGTACTTC.

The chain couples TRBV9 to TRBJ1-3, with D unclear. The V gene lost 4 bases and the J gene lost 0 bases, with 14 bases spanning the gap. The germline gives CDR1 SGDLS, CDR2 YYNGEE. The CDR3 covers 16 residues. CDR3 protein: CASSSRTGNSGNTIYF. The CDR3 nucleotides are TGTGCCAGCAGCTCAAGGACGGGAAACTCTGGAAACACCATATATTTT.

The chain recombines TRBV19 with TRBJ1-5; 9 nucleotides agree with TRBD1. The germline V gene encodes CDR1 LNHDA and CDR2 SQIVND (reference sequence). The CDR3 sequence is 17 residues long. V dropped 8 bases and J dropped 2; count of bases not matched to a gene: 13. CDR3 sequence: CASQGQGIWLGNQPQHF. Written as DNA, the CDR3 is TGTGCCAGTCAGGGACAGGGCATTTGGTTAGGCAATCAGCCCCAGCATTTT.

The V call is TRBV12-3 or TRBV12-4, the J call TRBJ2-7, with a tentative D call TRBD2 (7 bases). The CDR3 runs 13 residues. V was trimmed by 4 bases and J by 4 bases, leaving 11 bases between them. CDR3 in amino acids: CASSWGGWYEQYF. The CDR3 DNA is TGTGCCAGCAGTTGGGGGGGCTGGTACGAGCAGTACTTC.

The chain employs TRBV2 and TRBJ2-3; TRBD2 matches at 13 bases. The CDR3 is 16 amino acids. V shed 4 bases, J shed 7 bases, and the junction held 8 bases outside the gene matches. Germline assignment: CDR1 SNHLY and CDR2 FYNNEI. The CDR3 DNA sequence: TGTGCCAGCAGTGGCGAGATGACTAGCGGGAGGAATACGCAGTATTTT. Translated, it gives CASSGEMTSGRNTQYF.